Each of the 5 T cell receptor beta chains below was sequenced from the same sample in a study of cytomegalovirus exposure and HLA in healthy donors. TCRdb keeps only in-frame clones here, not all; method: immunoSEQ multiplex PCR. The profile shows 95,000 to 120,000 clones, approximately 85% of them singletons. Sequencing used PBMCs. These receptor sequences come from a woman in her late teens or twenties in good health and CMV-seronegative.

The sample holds a few counts of this clone. This sequence joins TRBV5-1 and TRBJ1-2; 9 bases align to TRBD1. Germline lookup yields CDR1 SGHRS and CDR2 YFSETQ. The V segment lost 4 bases and the J segment 11 bases; nucleotides outside the gene matches: 6. This CDR3 region has 12 residues. The CDR3: CASSIRDRDYTF. Here the CDR3 DNA reads TGCGCCAGCAGCATTCGGGACAGGGATTACACCTTC.

The rearrangement links TRBV7-9 to TRBJ2-1; the D is unclear. The CDR3 is 13 amino acids. Germline V gene lookup returns CDR1 SEHNR and CDR2 FQNEAQ (reference sequence). Trimming pared 1 base from V and 7 bases from J, leaving 8 bases between. CDR3 nucleotides: TGTGCCAGCAGCTTAGATGGCTTGAATGAGCAGTTCTTC. It codes for CASSLDGLNEQFF.

The gene calls are TRBV4-1 and TRBJ2-3, with 11 bases lining up with TRBD2. V lost 7 bases to trimming and J lost 0 bases; unmatched junction nucleotides: 6. The length of the CDR3 is 16 residues. The germline V gene encodes CDR1 MGHRA and CDR2 YSYEKL. The CDR3 sequence is CASKPTSGASTDTQYF. CDR3 in DNA: TGCGCCAGCAAACCGACTAGCGGGGCTAGCACAGATACGCAGTATTTT.

J is TRBJ2-7 and V is TRBV15; D perhaps matches TRBD2 (6 bases). V lost 0 bases, J lost 5 bases, and 8 bases lay in between. Germline values: CDR1 LNHNV, CDR2 YYDKDF (reference sequence). There are 13 residues in the CDR3. The CDR3 nucleotides are TGTGCCACCAGCAGAGATCCGGGGGACGAGCAGTACTTC. Translation: CATSRDPGDEQYF.

V is TRBV9 and J is TRBJ2-1; a weak D match, TRBD2 (6 bases). Germline lookup yields CDR1 SGDLS and CDR2 YYNGEE. This CDR3 contains 16 residues. Deletions cut 0 bases from V and 6 bases from J, with 16 bases between. The CDR3 loop reads CASSVASGLAINEQFF. In DNA form, the CDR3 reads TGTGCCAGCAGCGTAGCATCGGGCCTAGCGATCAATGAGCAGTTCTTC. Full variable domain (outside the CDR3, taken from reference TRBV9 and TRBJ2-1): DSGVTQTPKHLITATGQRVTLRCSPRSGDLSVYWYQQSLDQGLQFLIQYYNGEERAKGNILERFSAQQFPDLHSELNLSSLELGDSALYFCASSVASGLAINEQFFGPGTRLTVL.